The text below deals with one T cell receptor (beta chain). Antigen: not known. The CDR3 spans 15 residues. Germline V CDR1 and CDR2: MDHEN, SYDVKM. V lost 4 bases to trimming and J lost 4 bases, with 13 bases between them. This entry is derived from a study of beta chain features in type 1 diabetes. Study observations and caveats: Shorter TCRB CDR3s, moderately but significantly so, were found in Type 1 diabetes patients in all four CD4+ subsets. For TCRB rearrangement, an influence of HLA type remained unresolved here.

CD4+ cells of the naive, central memory, regulatory and stem cell-like memory types were sorted via CD45RO/CCR7/CD25/CD127/CD95/CD27. TCRB transcripts that were expressed got sequenced, as all of the isolated RNA had been reverse transcribed. Profiling relied on immunoSEQ multiplex PCR, and the TCRdb table lists in-frame clones only, not all of them. The sample lists about 340,000 clones, roughly 9% occurring once. This chain uses TRBV28 with TRBJ1-4; D might be TRBD1 (6 bases). The sequence was obtained from a young man with type 1 diabetes. The sample consisted of central memory CD4+ T cells from blood. The CDR3 nucleotides read TGTGCCAGCAGTTCCAGCGGGGGCGGTAATGAAAAACTGTTTTTT. Its protein product is CASSSSGGGNEKLFF.